This T cell receptor (beta chain) derives from a study of T cell responses to AZD1222 COVID-19 vaccine. The protocol was immunoSEQ multiplex PCR, while the TCRdb copy is restricted to in-frame clones and leaves out a portion. The sample contains 130,000 or so clones, more than 90% of which appear only once. Findings of the study overall: Nearly half of unique spike-specific TCRs reportedly avoided B.1.351 and B.1.1.7 mutated regions. Seropositivity was recorded at baseline in only 5 or 6 AZD1222 recipients.

Second-dose timings of about 4 or about 12 weeks were pooled. Comment on this clone: Its antigen is unidentified.

This specimen consisted of peripheral blood, obtained 28 days after the second AZD1222 dose. The origin of this receptor is an adult who received the AZD1222 COVID-19 vaccine.

The CDR3 spells CASSPGAGPDTQYF. The CDR3 region has the DNA TGCGCCAGCAGCCCCGGCGCGGGCCCGGATACGCAGTATTTT. The V call is TRBV5-1, the J call TRBJ2-3; weak D call: TRBD2 (5 bases). There are 14 residues in the CDR3. V lost 4 bases and J 6 bases, leaving 15 bases between the germline ends. In germline, CDR1 is SGHRS, CDR2 YFSETQ. The whole variable domain, remainder taken from reference TRBV5-1 and TRBJ2-3, is KAGVTQTPRYLIKTRGQQVTLSCSPISGHRSVSWYQQTPGQGLQFLFEYFSETQRNKGNFPGRFSGRQFSNSRSEMNVSTLELGDSALYLCASSPGAGPDTQYFGPGTRLTVL.